The source of this T cell receptor (beta chain) is a study of blood T cell repertoires in COVID-19. The V segment lost 6 bases and the J segment 5 bases; nucleotides outside the gene matches: 9. The germline CDR1 and CDR2 sequences are SGHVS and FNYEAQ. The CDR3 consists of 15 residues. Per the original data handling: Reference gene primer amplification gave nucleated cell count estimates. Assay used: immunoSEQ multiplex PCR; TCRdb lists only in-frame clones, some missing. V and J calls and clone size come straight from that table; D and trimming were deduced from the DNA. The sample consists of fewer than 350,000 clones, 85% of them appearing once. Adults between roughly 18 and 95 years of age took part from fewer than 30 US areas. Participants reported their clinical history, and cohort assignment relied on those reports.

This rearrangement joins TRBV7-6 to TRBJ1-2; 10 bases line up with TRBD1. The source material was PBMCs or T cells enriched from blood (not recorded which). The receptor comes from a woman in her thirties who had been exposed to COVID-19. In DNA, the CDR3 is TGTGCCAGCAGTCGAACGGGACAGGGGATGTATGGCTACACCTTC. As protein: CASSRTGQGMYGYTF. Together with reference TRBV7-6 and TRBJ1-2, the CDR3 gives the full variable domain: GAGVSQSPRYKVTKRGQDVALRCDPISGHVSLYWYRQALGQGPEFLTYFNYEAQQDKSGLPNDRFSAERPEGSISTLTIQRTEQRDSAMYRCASSRTGQGMYGYTFGSGTRLTVV.